The 14 T cell receptor beta chains in this list originate from one sample, sequenced in a study of T cells in Graves' hyperthyroidism and ophthalmopathy. Amplified TCR beta CDR3 regions derived from RNA transcripts. The primer set for the first-round RT-PCR of the TCR CDR3 was HTBI. A single record per CDR3 protein comes from TCRdb applying MiXCR to the multiplex PCR reads. The sample consists of about 740,000 distinct CDR3 sequences, less than 15% of them appearing once. Sequencing was performed on blood. These TCRs come from a woman aged 18 to 35 with Graves' hyperthyroidism.

A few counts support this clonotype. The DNA of the CDR3 is TGTGCCAGCAGCCGTTTGCTCCTCTTCGATGAGCAGTTCTTC. Its translation: CASSRLLLFDEQFF. This chain connects TRBV14 to TRBJ2-1; no definite D call. Germline lookup yields CDR1 SGHDN and CDR2 FVKESK. The CDR3 has 14 amino acids. The ends were cut back, 4 bases at V and 8 bases at J, with 15 bases in the middle.

This sequence joins TRBV9 and TRBJ2-3; 12 bases line up with TRBD2. The CDR3 is 18 residues long. From germline, CDR1 is SGDLS and CDR2 YYNGEE. The trim removed 1 base at V and 2 bases at J, leaving 8 bases unmatched. The CDR3 bases are TGTGCCAGCAGCGTAACTCGACTAGCGGGAGACCCCACAGATACGCAGTATTTT. This translates into CASSVTRLAGDPTDTQYF. The entire variable domain, with the rest obtained from reference TRBV9 and TRBJ2-3, is as follows: DSGVTQTPKHLITATGQRVTLRCSPRSGDLSVYWYQQSLDQGLQFLIQYYNGEERAKGNILERFSAQQFPDLHSELNLSSLELGDSALYFCASSVTRLAGDPTDTQYFGPGTRLTVL.

This clonotype was observed many times. CDR3 loop: CASSFVGSGRAPYEQYF. CDR3 coding DNA: TGTGCCAGCAGTTTTGTCGGTAGCGGGAGGGCCCCCTACGAGCAGTACTTC. The chain uses TRBV27 and TRBJ2-7; the match to TRBD2 covers 11 bases. Germline trimming cut 3 bases from V and 2 bases from J; bases unmatched to any gene: 9. The germline V gene encodes CDR1 MNHEY and CDR2 SMNVEV (reference sequence). The CDR3 has 17 residues.

Turning to this clonotype: Sequence at one end of the junction differs from germline and may be a read error. This chain connects TRBV19 to TRBJ2-1; TRBD1 or TRBD2 may be the D gene (5 bases each). The CDR3 covers 12 residues. Germline V lookup: CDR1 LNHDA, CDR2 SQIVND (reference sequence). As DNA, the CDR3 is TGTGTCAGTTCGGGACGGGTCCGTTGGCAGTTCTTC. Amino acid sequence: CVSSGRVRWQFF.

The chain links TRBV20-1 to TRBJ1-2; no clear D. V lost 6 bases, J lost 4 bases, and 18 bases lay in between. Germline V CDR1 and CDR2: DFQATT, SNEGSKA (reference sequence). The CDR3 has 14 residues. The CDR3 coding sequence is TGCAGTGCGACAAAACGAGGCGCAATCTATGGCTACACCTTC. Its protein product is CSATKRGAIYGYTF.

Ten or more counts support this clonotype. The rearrangement joins TRBV12-5 to TRBJ2-1; D perhaps matches TRBD1 (6 bases). The CDR3 spans 14 residues. The germline V gene encodes CDR1 LGHNT and CDR2 FRNRAP. Trimming removed 9 bases at V and 2 bases at J, with 14 bases between. CDR3 DNA: TGTGCTAGCGGAACAGGGATCACCTACAATGAGCAGTTCTTC. It codes for CASGTGITYNEQFF.

In regard to this clonotype: This may stem from a read error, because a much larger clone lies one nucleotide away. The CDR3 carries no conserved terminal phenylalanine or tryptophan, so it likely arises from a read error. The V call is TRBV7-9, the J call TRBJ2-5; 9 nucleotides agree with TRBD1. This CDR3 comprises 16 residues. Germline trimming cut 2 bases from V and 4 bases from J; bases unmatched to any gene: 8. From germline, CDR1 is SEHNR and CDR2 FQNEAQ (reference sequence). The CDR3, as DNA: TGTGCCAGCAGCTTATTCCTTGGACAGGGGCGAGAGACCCAGTACCTC. It is translated as CASSLFLGQGRETQYL.

This clonotype has a handful of counts. The chain links TRBV20-1 to TRBJ2-3, with D unresolved. The CDR3 spans 14 residues. Germline-derived CDR1 and CDR2 are DFQATT and SNEGSKA (reference sequence). V was pared by 0 bases and J by 6 bases, with 13 bases between. This chain's CDR3 is CSARDKTPRDTQYF. CDR3 bases: TGCAGTGCTAGAGATAAAACCCCGCGGGATACGCAGTATTTT.

In this sample, this clonotype turned up many times. The chain is built from TRBV7-8 and TRBJ2-5; D ambiguous. The germline CDR1 and CDR2 sequences are SGHVS and FQNEAQ. Trimming pared 7 bases from V and 5 bases from J, leaving 11 bases between. CDR3 length: 12 residues. In DNA, the CDR3 is TGTGCCAGCACCTTCGCCGCGGAGACCCAGTACTTC. Its translation is CASTFAAETQYF.

This clonotype has at least ten counts. This chain connects TRBV20-1 to TRBJ2-3; 7 positions agree with TRBD1. Germline V gives CDR1 DFQATT, CDR2 SNEGSKA (reference sequence). J gave up 3 bases and V 5 bases, and 11 bases lay outside the gene matches. This CDR3 region has 15 residues. The CDR3 DNA sequence: TGCAGTGCTCCGACCGGGACAGAACGAACAGATACGCAGTATTTT. It specifies CSAPTGTERTDTQYF.

This rearrangement joins TRBV4-2 to TRBJ2-5; maybe TRBD2 (5 bases). Trimming left V 1 base short and J 3 bases short, with 12 bases between. The germline CDR1 and CDR2 sequences are LGHNA and YNFKEQ. The CDR3 has 15 residues. The CDR3 loop reads CASSQVSLAEETQYF. The CDR3 nucleotides read TGTGCCAGCAGCCAAGTATCCCTAGCCGAAGAGACCCAGTACTTC.

This clonotype was detected ten times or more. The junction does not match germline at one end; this may be a read error. The chain links TRBV5-5 to TRBJ2-7; D unclear. In germline, CDR1 is SGHKS, CDR2 YYEKEE (reference sequence). The CDR3 extends over 14 amino acids. The CDR3 DNA reads as TGTGCCAGCTGCTTAGAGGCGGCCTCCTACGAGCAGTACTTC. Translation: CASCLEAASYEQYF.

This clonotype appeared a few times. This chain links TRBV29-1 with TRBJ1-4, with 9 bases fitting TRBD1. CDR1 is SQVTM, CDR2 ANQGSEA, per germline. The trim removed 5 bases at V and 7 bases at J, leaving 11 bases unmatched. The CDR3 is 15 residues long. This CDR3 reads CSVYEAGQGSEKLFF. The CDR3 DNA reads TGCAGCGTTTATGAGGCGGGACAGGGTAGTGAAAAACTGTTTTTT.

Many counts were recorded for this clonotype. The chain is built from TRBV11-3 and TRBJ2-1, with D perhaps matching TRBD1 or TRBD2 (6 bases each). Germline lookup yields CDR1 SGHNT and CDR2 YENEEA. V shed 5 bases and J shed 3 bases, with 11 bases lying between them. CDR3 size: 14 residues. The CDR3 spells CASSRGTNYNEQFF. The CDR3 DNA is TGTGCCAGCAGCCGCGGGACAAACTACAATGAGCAGTTCTTC.